This TCR beta chain was found in a study of T-cell reconstitution after alpha-beta-depleted transplantation in children. The CDR3 has 17 amino acids. The germline V and J ends were trimmed by 6 bases and 2 bases, with 20 bases remaining between them. This clonotype was picked up many times. Its specificity is not known. Study findings and constraints: At one year after transplant, newly produced T cells mostly accounted for T-cell counts and diversity. Roughly two months post-transplant, alpha-beta T cells reportedly originated from several hundred graft clones that had expanded. Day-60 TCRbeta diversity that was high in some patients was derived from surviving recipient T cells and thymic progenitors.

This sample's TCRbeta library carried unique molecular identifier barcodes. TCRdb re-called the PCR reads through MiXCR, storing one row per CDR3 protein. The sample has tens of thousands of distinct CDR3 sequences, 35% to 55% seen once; the top ten hold 98%. The gene calls are TRBV12-3 or TRBV12-4 and TRBJ2-4, with D possibly TRBD2 on 5 matching bases. This TCR came from a male patient aged 5 to 17 who had a stem cell transplant for acute lymphoblastic leukemia, so the T cells may come from the graft donor. This specimen was PBMCs, mostly from graft donor cells, taken 360 days after TCRalphabeta/CD19-depleted stem cell transplant. The CDR3 DNA follows: TGTGCCAGCAGCCTATTTTACCTACGGGATACCAAAAACATTCAGTACTTC. Amino acid sequence: CASSLFYLRDTKNIQYF.